Included here is one T cell receptor beta chain sequence, with context. Per the authors' pipeline: Amplifying reference gene primers gave estimates of nucleated cell counts. Repertoires were generated with immunoSEQ multiplex PCR, while TCRdb's copy carries only in-frame clones and drops some. V and J calls and clone size are copied from that table; D and trimming were computed from the DNA. This sample carries 190,000 or so clones, 85% of them seen once, and the ten largest clones take around a sixth. The data were taken from a study of blood T cell repertoires in COVID-19. This CDR3 comprises 14 residues. V was pared by 4 bases and J by 1 base, with 11 bases between. From germline, CDR1 is SGHRS and CDR2 YFSETQ.

Sequencing input: PBMCs or T cells enriched from blood (not recorded which). This sequence joins TRBV5-1 and TRBJ2-5; a possible D gene is TRBD1 (5 bases). The source is a man aged 40-49 years who had recovered from COVID-19. Here the CDR3 reads CASSPRQGQETQYF. The CDR3 DNA sequence: TGCGCCAGCAGCCCCAGGCAGGGCCAAGAGACCCAGTACTTC.